This is a list of T cell receptor beta chains from one sample in a study of beta chain features in type 1 diabetes. Repertoires were generated with immunoSEQ multiplex PCR, while TCRdb's copy carries only in-frame clones and drops some. The data contain a few hundred thousand clones, roughly 20% of them seen just once; the ten biggest clones take up 0.028%. The sample was naive CD4+ T cells from blood. The receptors shown here come from a woman between 40 and 50 years old with type 1 diabetes. Both conserved end residues are part of each CDR3. A D gene is named only where the DNA matches it firmly. Only some rows state a clone size, as once, few, many or a class for expanded clones.

length	size	V	D	J	DNA	CDR3
14	.	TRBV4-1	TRBD1	TRBJ1-2	TGCGCCAGCAGCACGAGACAGGGGTACTATGGCTACACCTTC	CASSTRQGYYGYTF
15	.	TRBV18	.	TRBJ2-7	TGTGCCAGCTCACCACCGTCTAGCGCCACCTACGAGCAGTACTTC	CASSPPSSATYEQYF
15	.	TRBV18	.	TRBJ2-7	TGTGCCAGCTCACCACCTAACCAACTTCGGGGCGAGCAGTACTTC	CASSPPNQLRGEQYF
14	.	TRBV15	TRBD1	TRBJ2-5	TGTGCCACCAGCAGAAGCCGGGACAGGGACCCCCAGTACTTC	CATSRSRDRDPQYF
12	.	TRBV7-2	.	TRBJ1-2	TGTGCCAGCAGCTTCGGGAACTATGGCTACACCTTC	CASSFGNYGYTF
16	.	TRBV11-2	TRBD2	TRBJ2-5	TGTGCCAGCAGATCGCCGGGACTAGCGGTCCAAGAGACCCAGTACTTC	CASRSPGLAVQETQYF
13	few	TRBV29-1	TRBD1	TRBJ2-5	TGCAGCGCACTCGGGACAGGGCAAGAGACCCAGTACTTC	CSALGTGQETQYF
14	.	TRBV5-1	.	TRBJ2-3	TGCGCCAGCAGCTTGGACGGTCGCACAGATACGCAGTATTTT	CASSLDGRTDTQYF
14	.	TRBV6-6	.	TRBJ2-5	TGTGCCAGCACCGCCCCAGGGTATGGAGAGACCCAGTACTTC	CASTAPGYGETQYF
13	.	TRBV7-6	.	TRBJ2-3	TGTGCCAGCAGCTCGGACAACACAGATACGCAGTATTTT	CASSSDNTDTQYF
12	few	TRBV14	.	TRBJ1-5	TGTGCCAGCAGCTACAGGGAGCAGCCCCAGCATTTT	CASSYREQPQHF
13	.	TRBV2	.	TRBJ1-5	TGTGCCAGCAGACTCAATAGCAATCAGCCCCAGCATTTT	CASRLNSNQPQHF
16	.	TRBV18	.	TRBJ1-2	TGTGCCAGCTCACTATACGACAGGCCGACTAACTATGGCTACACCTTC	CASSLYDRPTNYGYTF
14	.	TRBV28	.	TRBJ1-2	TGTGCCAGCAGTTTAACCCGCGGTGGCTATGGCTACACCTTC	CASSLTRGGYGYTF
13	few	TRBV10-3	.	TRBJ1-1	TGTGCCATCAGTGAGAGGGGTGACACTGAAGCTTTCTTT	CAISERGDTEAFF
16	.	TRBV29-1	TRBD2	TRBJ2-4	TGCAGCGCCCGGACTAGCGGGGGGTGGGCCAAAAACATTCAGTACTTC	CSARTSGGWAKNIQYF
13	.	TRBV9	.	TRBJ2-1	TGTGCCAGCAGCGCCTCACAGGGTAATGAGCAGTTCTTC	CASSASQGNEQFF
15	.	TRBV7-2	TRBD2	TRBJ2-7	TGTGCCAGCAGCTTAGCGTCTAGCGGAACTTACGAGCAGTACTTC	CASSLASSGTYEQYF
19	.	TRBV19	.	TRBJ1-3	TGTGCCAGTAGTTCGACGACAGGAGTCTCAGCCAGCTCTGGAAACACCATATATTTT	CASSSTTGVSASSGNTIYF
13	few	TRBV6-1	.	TRBJ1-5	TGTGCCAGCAGGAGGGACAACAATCAGCCCCAGCATTTT	CASRRDNNQPQHF
11	.	TRBV20-1	.	TRBJ1-5	TGCAGTACTGATAGCAATCAGCCCCAGCATTTT	CSTDSNQPQHF
13	few	TRBV19	TRBD1	TRBJ2-3	TGTGCCAGTAGTATTACAGGGGAAGATACGCAGTATTTT	CASSITGEDTQYF
13	few	TRBV30	.	TRBJ2-5	TGTGCCCACCAAGGGGGGGTAGCAGAGACCCAGTACTTC	CAHQGGVAETQYF
13	few	TRBV29-1	TRBD1	TRBJ2-7	TGCAGCGTTGAAGGAGGGGGCGCCTACGAGCAGTACTTC	CSVEGGGAYEQYF
13	.	TRBV5-1	TRBD1	TRBJ1-2	TGCGCCAGCAGCTCGACAGGGAACTATGGCTACACCTTC	CASSSTGNYGYTF
15	.	TRBV15	.	TRBJ1-4	TGTGCCACCAGCAGAGATCAGGGGTTCAGCGAAAAACTGTTTTTT	CATSRDQGFSEKLFF
14	.	TRBV5-6	.	TRBJ1-2	TGTGCCAGCAGCCTACCGGACGGTTCGGGGGGCTACACCTTC	CASSLPDGSGGYTF
15	.	TRBV15	.	TRBJ1-1	TGTGCCACCAGGCTCCGGGACTCGTTGAACACTGAAGCTTTCTTT	CATRLRDSLNTEAFF
14	few	TRBV9	.	TRBJ2-5	TGTGCCAGCAGCGCGAACACAGGGCAAGAGACCCAGTACTTC	CASSANTGQETQYF
13	.	TRBV30	TRBD1	TRBJ2-7	TGTGCCTGGGGGGACAGTATTCCCTACGAGCAGTACTTC	CAWGDSIPYEQYF
13	.	TRBV29-1	.	TRBJ2-5	TGCAGCGTTGAAGAACAACAGCAAGAGACCCAGTACTTC	CSVEEQQQETQYF
15	.	TRBV7-2	.	TRBJ2-1	TGTGCCAGCAGCTTAGGATTTAGCTCCTACAATGAGCAGTTCTTC	CASSLGFSSYNEQFF
15	.	TRBV30	TRBD1	TRBJ1-1	TGTGCCTGGAGTGTGACCGGGACAGTGAACACTGAAGCTTTCTTT	CAWSVTGTVNTEAFF
19	.	TRBV18	TRBD2	TRBJ2-1	TGTGCCAGCTCACCGTTCGGACTAGCGGGAGGGCCAATAGAGAATGAGCAGTTCTTC	CASSPFGLAGGPIENEQFF
14	few	TRBV29-1	TRBD2	TRBJ2-1	TGCAGCGTTGATAGCGGGGCCCCCTACAATGAGCAGTTCTTC	CSVDSGAPYNEQFF
15	few	TRBV19	TRBD1	TRBJ2-1	TGTGCCAGTAGTGTGTCGACAGGGTGGGACAATGAGCAGTTCTTC	CASSVSTGWDNEQFF
15	.	TRBV28	.	TRBJ1-1	TGTGCCAGCAGTACCCCGGGACACGCGAACACTGAAGCTTTCTTT	CASSTPGHANTEAFF
10	few	TRBV19	.	TRBJ2-7	TGTGCCCCAAGCCCCTACGAGCAGTACTTC	CAPSPYEQYF
16	few	TRBV14	TRBD1	TRBJ2-1	TGTGCCAGCAGCCAAGTAGGGGGCTCTGGGCTTAGTGAGCAGTTCTTC	CASSQVGGSGLSEQFF
13	.	TRBV5-1	.	TRBJ1-4	TGCGCCAGCAGCCGGGACACCGGGGAAAAACTGTTTTTT	CASSRDTGEKLFF
15	.	TRBV11-2	.	TRBJ1-1	TGTGCCAGCAGCTCCCGAGGAGGCAGGGGCACTGAAGCTTTCTTT	CASSSRGGRGTEAFF
15	.	TRBV10-3	.	TRBJ2-2	TGTGCCATCGGAACGGGAGCGACGAACACCGGGGAGCTGTTTTTT	CAIGTGATNTGELFF
11	.	TRBV29-1	.	TRBJ1-1	TGCAGCGCCTACAGGAACACTGAAGCTTTCTTT	CSAYRNTEAFF
15	few	TRBV29-1	TRBD2	TRBJ2-1	TGCAGCGTTGAGGTCCTAGCGGGGGGGAGGGGGGAGCAGTTCTTC	CSVEVLAGGRGEQFF
16	once	TRBV9	TRBD2	TRBJ2-2	TGTGCCAGCAGCCCTCCGGGACTAGCGAACACCGGGGAGCTGTTTTTT	CASSPPGLANTGELFF
16	.	TRBV5-1	TRBD1	TRBJ2-2	TGCGCCAGCAGCCCCGGACAGGGTCCGAACACCGGGGAGCTGTTTTTT	CASSPGQGPNTGELFF
14	.	TRBV6-6	TRBD1	TRBJ1-6	TGTGCCAGCAGTCAGACAGGGGATAATTCACCCCTCCACTTT	CASSQTGDNSPLHF
15	few	TRBV9	TRBD2	TRBJ2-1	TGTGCCAGCAGCGTAGCGGGGGGGAGTTGGCCTGAGCAGTTCTTC	CASSVAGGSWPEQFF
12	.	TRBV7-9	.	TRBJ2-5	TGTGCCAGCAGCTTAGCCGTCGGGACCCAGTACTTC	CASSLAVGTQYF
16	few	TRBV2	.	TRBJ1-5	TGTGCCAGCAGTGAACTCGTCCTTGAGAGCAATCAGCCCCAGCATTTT	CASSELVLESNQPQHF
15	few	TRBV10-3	.	TRBJ2-5	TGTGCCATCAGCGGGCTTACAGGAAACCAAGAGACCCAGTACTTC	CAISGLTGNQETQYF